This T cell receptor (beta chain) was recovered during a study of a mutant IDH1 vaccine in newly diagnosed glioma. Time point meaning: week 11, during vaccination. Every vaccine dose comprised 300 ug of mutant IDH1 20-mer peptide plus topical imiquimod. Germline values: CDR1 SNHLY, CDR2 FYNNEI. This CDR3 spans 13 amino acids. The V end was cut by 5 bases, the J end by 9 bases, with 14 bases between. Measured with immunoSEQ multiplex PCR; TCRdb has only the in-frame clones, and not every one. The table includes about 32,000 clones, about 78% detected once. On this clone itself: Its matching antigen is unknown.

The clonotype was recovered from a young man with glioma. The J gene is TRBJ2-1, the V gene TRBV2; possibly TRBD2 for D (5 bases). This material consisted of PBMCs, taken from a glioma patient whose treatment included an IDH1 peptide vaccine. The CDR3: CASSREMLGEQFF. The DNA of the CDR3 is TGTGCCAGCAGTAGGGAGATGTTGGGTGAGCAGTTCTTC.